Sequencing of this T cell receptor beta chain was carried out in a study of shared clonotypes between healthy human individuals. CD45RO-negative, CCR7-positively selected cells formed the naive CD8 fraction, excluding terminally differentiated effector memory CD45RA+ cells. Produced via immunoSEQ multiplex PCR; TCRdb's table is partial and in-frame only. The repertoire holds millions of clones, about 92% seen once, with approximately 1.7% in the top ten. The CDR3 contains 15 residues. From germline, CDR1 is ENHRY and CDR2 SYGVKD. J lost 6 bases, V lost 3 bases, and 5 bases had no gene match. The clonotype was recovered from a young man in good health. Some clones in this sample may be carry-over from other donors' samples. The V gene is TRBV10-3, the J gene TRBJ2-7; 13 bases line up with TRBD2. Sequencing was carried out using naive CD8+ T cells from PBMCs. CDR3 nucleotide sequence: TGTGCCATCAGTGACGGACTAGCGGGAGCGGTCGAGCAGTACTTC. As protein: CAISDGLAGAVEQYF.